This T cell receptor beta chain was identified in a study of early T cells in non-severe SARS-CoV-2 infection. Study context: With bulk RNA from unsorted whole blood as input, sequencing yielded unpaired chains. Study-level results: Private and CD4 specificities were missed by VDJdb matching, which favored anti-spike CD8 responses.

In this sample, this clonotype turned up many times. Its antigen is unknown. Tagging with unique molecular identifiers was applied to individual cDNA molecules. Using its own MiXCR run on the 5' RACE reads, TCRdb lists one record per CDR3 protein. The table records around 53,000 distinct CDR3 sequences, 12% of them present only once. The ends were cut back, 6 bases at V and 7 bases at J, with 9 bases in the middle. CDR3 length equals 11 residues. Germline CDR1 and CDR2: MNHNY and SVGAGI (reference sequence). The rearrangement joins TRBV6-6 to TRBJ2-5, with D perhaps matching TRBD2 (5 bases). The source material was whole blood. The source of this sequence is an adult who was a healthcare worker with PCR-confirmed SARS-CoV-2 infection or an uninfected control (not recorded which). For the CDR3, the DNA is TGTGCCAGCAGAATGAGCGGGACCCAGTACTTC. This codes for CASRMSGTQYF.